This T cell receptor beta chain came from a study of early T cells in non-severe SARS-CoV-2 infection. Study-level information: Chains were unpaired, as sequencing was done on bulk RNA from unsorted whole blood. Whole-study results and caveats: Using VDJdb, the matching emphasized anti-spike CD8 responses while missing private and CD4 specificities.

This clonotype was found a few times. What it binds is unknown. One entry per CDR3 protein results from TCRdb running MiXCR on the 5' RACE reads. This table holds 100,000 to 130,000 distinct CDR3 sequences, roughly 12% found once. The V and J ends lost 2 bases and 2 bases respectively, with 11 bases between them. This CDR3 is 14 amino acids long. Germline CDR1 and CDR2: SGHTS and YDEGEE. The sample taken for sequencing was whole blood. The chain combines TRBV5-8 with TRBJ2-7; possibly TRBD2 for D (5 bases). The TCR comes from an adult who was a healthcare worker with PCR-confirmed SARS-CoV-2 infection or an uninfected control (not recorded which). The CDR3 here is CASSFPGSAYEQYF. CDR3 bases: TGTGCCAGCAGCTTTCCGGGGTCCGCCTACGAGCAGTACTTC.